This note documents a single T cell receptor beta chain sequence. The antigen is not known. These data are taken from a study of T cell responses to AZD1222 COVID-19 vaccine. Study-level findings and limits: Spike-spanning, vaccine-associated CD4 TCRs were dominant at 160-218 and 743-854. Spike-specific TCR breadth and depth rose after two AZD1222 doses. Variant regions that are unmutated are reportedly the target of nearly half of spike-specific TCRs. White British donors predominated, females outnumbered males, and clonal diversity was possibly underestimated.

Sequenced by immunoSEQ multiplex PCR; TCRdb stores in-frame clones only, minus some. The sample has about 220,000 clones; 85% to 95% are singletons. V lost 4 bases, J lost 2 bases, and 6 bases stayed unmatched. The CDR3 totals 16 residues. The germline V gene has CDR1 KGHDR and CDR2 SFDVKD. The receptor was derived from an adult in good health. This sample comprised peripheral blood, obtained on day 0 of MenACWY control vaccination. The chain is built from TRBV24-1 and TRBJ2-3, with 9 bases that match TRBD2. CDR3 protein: CATSDASGVHTDTQYF. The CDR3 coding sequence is TGTGCCACCAGTGACGCTAGCGGGGTACACACAGATACGCAGTATTTT.